This T cell receptor beta chain stems from a study of blood T cell repertoires in COVID-19. Recruits, aged about 18 to 95 years, lived in 24 US areas. The CDR3 extends over 16 amino acids. V was trimmed by 0 bases and J by 0 bases, leaving 10 bases between them. Germline assignment: CDR1 SGDLS and CDR2 YYNGEE. Libraries were prepared by immunoSEQ multiplex PCR; TCRdb keeps only in-frame clonotypes and omits some of them. The table includes more than 300,000 clones, about 90% detected once. Sequencing was performed on PBMCs or T cells enriched from blood (not recorded which). The chain is built from TRBV9 and TRBJ1-3; no clear D. The receptor was isolated from a man in his forties in a cohort exposed to, infected with or recovered from COVID-19 (not recorded which). CDR3 DNA: TGTGCCAGCAGCGTAGATGGCGGGAGCTCTGGAAACACCATATATTTT. Protein product: CASSVDGGSSGNTIYF.